This record looks at one T cell receptor beta chain sequence and its context. Its matching antigen is unknown. CDR3 size: 13 residues. CDR1 and CDR2 (germline): MDHEN, SYDVKM. The junction had 4 bases not matched to a gene; V was cut back by 5 bases and J by 6 bases. Pooling of second doses given at about 4 or about 12 weeks was done. The data are from a study of T cell responses to AZD1222 COVID-19 vaccine. Broader study findings: Repertoires were collected only later (after the peak T cell response had occurred). Elevations in Spike-specific TCR breadth and depth followed administration of two AZD1222 doses.

TCRdb's table, derived via immunoSEQ multiplex PCR, lists solely in-frame clones and lacks some. Here the sample spans tens of thousands of clones, approximately 80% being singletons. This clonotype originated in an adult who received the AZD1222 COVID-19 vaccine. The specimen was peripheral blood, collected 28 days after the second AZD1222 dose. The rearrangement uses TRBV28 and TRBJ1-5, with TRBD1 identical over 7 bases. DNA for the CDR3: TGTGCCAGCAGTCGGACAGGCGTTCAGCCCCAGCATTTT. Translating gives CASSRTGVQPQHF.